The present T cell receptor beta chain was sequenced within a study of blood T cell repertoires in COVID-19. Study-wide background: Some COVID-19 samples were acute and others convalescent; all came from the United States, Italy and Spain. T cells, B-cell-depleted T cells, or PBMCs provided the cDNA or gDNA that served as material.

Germline V gene data show CDR1 as MNHEY and CDR2 as SMNVEV (reference sequence). V dropped 5 bases and J dropped 1; count of bases not matched to a gene: 3. This CDR3 is 14 amino acids long. Study processing details: For nucleated cells, counts were estimated from reference gene primer amplification. Profiled with immunoSEQ multiplex PCR; TCRdb holds only in-frame clones, not every one. V, J and clone size reflect that table, while D and trimming were determined from the DNA. The sample comprises roughly 300,000 clones, about 76% of which are singletons, and around 3.2% rests with the top ten. The genes are TRBV27 and TRBJ1-1; 8 bases match TRBD1. The sample was peripheral blood. This TCR was recovered from an older woman with active or convalescent COVID-19. CDR3 region: CASSGQGWNTEAFF. CDR3 DNA sequence: TGTGCCAGCAGTGGACAGGGATGGAACACTGAAGCTTTCTTT.